The 18 T cell receptor beta chains below come from one sample, sequenced in a study of blood T cell repertoires in COVID-19. Assay: immunoSEQ multiplex PCR; the TCRdb copy retains only in-frame clones and omits some. The repertoire holds 110,000 to 150,000 clones, with 80% as singletons. The sequencing sample was made of peripheral blood. The receptor set was obtained from a man between 65 and 79 years old who had recovered from COVID-19.

The V gene is TRBV18, the J gene TRBJ2-1; 9 positions match TRBD2. The CDR3 covers 15 residues. The germline V gene has CDR1 KGHSH and CDR2 LQKENI. The V segment lost 4 bases and the J segment 4 bases; nucleotides outside the gene matches: 5. The CDR3 sequence: CASSLAGAQYNEQFF. DNA for the CDR3: TGTGCCAGCTCACTAGCGGGAGCCCAGTACAATGAGCAGTTCTTC.

This clone was seen just once. V gene TRBV3-1 (or the pseudogene TRBV3-2) combines with J gene TRBJ2-3; 7 nucleotides line up with TRBD1. The germline V gene has CDR1 LGHDT and CDR2 YNNKEL (reference sequence). CDR3 length equals 15 residues. Trimming at V came to 5 bases and at J to 1 base, leaving 6 bases not matched to a gene. The CDR3 region has the DNA TGTGCCAGCAGCGATACAGGGGCGGGCACAGATACGCAGTATTTT. Encoded protein: CASSDTGAGTDTQYF.

The chain has TRBV9 and TRBJ2-1, with 9 bases aligning to TRBD1. From germline, CDR1 is SGDLS and CDR2 YYNGEE. J gave up 6 bases and V 0 bases, and 4 bases lay outside the gene matches. The CDR3 sequence is 15 residues long. The CDR3 DNA sequence: TGTGCCAGCAGCGTAGGGGGACAGGGAGGCAATGAGCAGTTCTTC. It is translated as CASSVGGQGGNEQFF.

This rearrangement joins TRBV23-1 to TRBJ2-7, with 9 nucleotides matching TRBD2. TRBV23-1 is flagged as an ORF with uncertain function. V lost 1 base, J lost 3 bases, and 7 bases stayed unmatched. The CDR3 covers 16 residues. The DNA for the CDR3 is TGCGCCAGCAGTCAATTCAGGCTAGCGGGACACTACGAGCAGTACTTC. Translation gives CASSQFRLAGHYEQYF.

In its sample, this clone was seen a few times. J is TRBJ2-2 and V is TRBV6-2 or TRBV6-3; 7 bases map to TRBD1. The length of the CDR3 is 15 residues. CDR1 and CDR2 (germline): MNHEY, SVGEGT. With V trimmed by 4 bases and J by 7 bases, 9 bases remained unmatched. The CDR3, as DNA: TGTGCCAGCAGTTTCGGGGACAGCAGAAACGGGGAGCTGTTTTTT. As protein: CASSFGDSRNGELFF.

J is TRBJ2-7 and V is TRBV4-1, with 9 positions matching TRBD1. The junction had 10 bases not matched to a gene; V was cut back by 3 bases and J by 7 bases. CDR1 is MGHRA, CDR2 YSYEKL, per germline. This CDR3 is built from 15 residues. CDR3 loop: CASSQVQGAHREQYF. The CDR3 DNA is TGCGCCAGCAGCCAGGTACAGGGGGCGCATCGGGAGCAGTACTTC.

This chain joins TRBV5-4 and TRBJ1-6; a weak D match, TRBD1 (6 bases). The length of the CDR3 is 18 residues. The V gene lost 0 bases and the J gene lost 8 bases, with 21 bases spanning the gap. Germline CDR1 and CDR2: SGHNT and YYREEE (reference sequence). The CDR3 is CASSLVGQGKGLYSPLHF. The CDR3 DNA sequence: TGTGCCAGCAGCTTGGTGGGGCAGGGGAAGGGCCTTTATTCACCCCTCCACTTT.

This clone was recorded once. The chain couples TRBV7-7 to TRBJ2-7; weak D call: TRBD1 (7 bases). This CDR3 is 15 amino acids long. The germline V and J ends were trimmed by 0 bases and 6 bases, with 15 bases remaining between them. Germline V lookup: CDR1 SSHAT, CDR2 FNYEAQ (reference sequence). CDR3 in amino acids: CASSLARDSPGEQYF. In nucleotides, the CDR3 is TGTGCCAGCAGCTTAGCGCGGGACAGCCCGGGCGAGCAGTACTTC.

This chain uses TRBV7-3 with TRBJ2-5; a possible D gene is TRBD1 (6 bases). V was trimmed by 5 bases and J by 5 bases, leaving 18 bases between them. Germline lookup yields CDR1 SGHTA and CDR2 FQGTGA. This CDR3 spans 15 amino acids. CDR3 bases: TGTGCCAGCAGCCGGGGACAAGGGGACGCCGAGACCCAGTACTTC. This translates into CASSRGQGDAETQYF.

V is TRBV27 and J is TRBJ2-7; TRBD1 agrees at 11 bases. V shed 8 bases, J shed 2 bases, and the junction held 5 bases outside the gene matches. Germline V lookup: CDR1 MNHEY, CDR2 SMNVEV (reference sequence). The CDR3 is 14 residues long. This CDR3 is CASGGQGAAYEQYF. DNA for the CDR3: TGTGCCAGCGGTGGACAGGGGGCGGCCTACGAGCAGTACTTC.

The chain has TRBV5-6 and TRBJ1-1, with TRBD1 as a possible D gene (6 bases). CDR3 length: 14 residues. Germline V gene lookup returns CDR1 SGHDT and CDR2 YYEEEE. The ends were cut back, 2 bases at V and 4 bases at J, with 12 bases in the middle. Here the CDR3 DNA reads TGTGCCAGCAGCTTTAGGCAGGGGAGCACTGAAGCTTTCTTT. Protein product: CASSFRQGSTEAFF. The whole variable domain, remainder taken from reference TRBV5-6 and TRBJ1-1, is DAGVTQSPTHLIKTRGQQVTLRCSPKSGHDTVSWYQQALGQGPQFIFQYYEEEERQRGNFPDRFSGHQFPNYSSELNVNALLLGDSALYLCASSFRQGSTEAFFGQGTRLTVV.

V is TRBV4-3 and J is TRBJ2-2; D remains unclear. The V end lost 4 bases, the J end lost 0 bases, and 9 bases lay between the germline ends. This CDR3 region has 15 residues. The germline V gene has CDR1 LGHNA and CDR2 YSLEER. The CDR3 sequence: CASSLQYANTGELFF. CDR3 DNA: TGCGCCAGCAGCCTGCAGTACGCGAACACCGGGGAGCTGTTTTTT.

This chain uses TRBV5-6 with TRBJ2-7; D is uncertain. Trimming took off 0 bases at V and 0 bases at J, with 7 bases between the two ends. Germline assignment: CDR1 SGHDT and CDR2 YYEEEE. The CDR3 is 14 amino acids. CDR3 residues: CASSLVQASYEQYF. CDR3 nucleotide sequence: TGTGCCAGCAGCTTGGTTCAGGCCTCCTACGAGCAGTACTTC.

The chain recombines TRBV9 with TRBJ2-5, with TRBD1 matching 7 bases. CDR1 is SGDLS, CDR2 YYNGEE, per germline. The V segment lost 3 bases and the J segment 5 bases; nucleotides outside the gene matches: 7. The CDR3 has 14 residues. CDR3: CASSDMTGSETQYF. In DNA form, the CDR3 reads TGTGCCAGCAGCGACATGACAGGGTCGGAGACCCAGTACTTC.

The rearrangement joins TRBV3-1 (or the pseudogene TRBV3-2) to TRBJ1-2, with D unclear. Trimming shortened V by 3 bases and J by 2 bases, and 13 bases separated the two germline ends. The CDR3 sequence is 15 residues long. CDR1 and CDR2 from the germline V gene are LGHDT and YNNKEL (reference sequence). The CDR3 nucleotides read TGTGCCAGCAGCCATTCTTCGACACCGAACTATGGCTACACCTTC. Residues: CASSHSSTPNYGYTF.

The chain uses TRBV5-4 and TRBJ2-7, with 10 bases matching TRBD1. Germline V gene data show CDR1 as SGHNT and CDR2 as YYREEE (reference sequence). The V gene end was trimmed by 3 bases and the J gene end by 3 bases; junction bases not matched to a gene: 6. CDR3 length equals 15 residues. In nucleotides, the CDR3 is TGTGCCAGCAGCTCTTCCGGGACAGGGGTCTACGAGCAGTACTTC. This encodes CASSSSGTGVYEQYF.

The V gene is TRBV27, the J gene TRBJ2-7; 7 nucleotides line up with TRBD2. This CDR3 has 15 residues. CDR1 MNHEY and CDR2 SMNVEV come from the germline V gene (reference sequence). With 4 bases clipped from V and 1 base from J, the junction kept 7 bases outside the gene matches. As DNA, the CDR3 is TGTGCCAGCAGTTGGACCGGGACTACATCCTACGAGCAGTACTTC. Its protein is CASSWTGTTSYEQYF.

The rearrangement uses TRBV9 and TRBJ2-3, with 9 bases that match TRBD1. After removal of 3 bases from V and 4 bases from J, the junction contained 6 bases not matched to a gene. The CDR3 contains 15 residues. Per the germline V gene, CDR1 is SGDLS and CDR2 is YYNGEE. CDR3 protein: CASSAPGQGADTQYF. DNA for the CDR3: TGTGCCAGCAGCGCCCCGGGACAGGGTGCAGATACGCAGTATTTT.